One and the same sample provided the 29 T cell receptor beta chains below, sequenced in a study of shared clonotypes between healthy human individuals. As defined, naive CD8 cells were CD45RO-negative and positively selected for CCR7, with terminally differentiated effector memory CD45RA+ cells excluded. The data were produced by immunoSEQ multiplex PCR, yet TCRdb's version contains in-frame clones alone and is incomplete. The data contain hundreds of thousands of clones, nearly 95% of them singletons. The source material was naive CD8+ T cells sorted from blood. The receptors shown here come from a man between 25 and 39 years old in good health.

This clone has only one observation. The rearrangement joins TRBV27 to TRBJ2-2; TRBD2 agrees at 12 bases. The CDR3 is 18 residues long. Germline V gene sequence: CDR1 MNHEY, CDR2 SMNVEV (reference sequence). Trimming took 5 bases from V and 1 from J; bases not matched to a gene: 8. The CDR3, as DNA: TGTGCCAGCAGTCCAACCGGACTAGCGGGGATGAACACCGGGGAGCTGTTTTTT. Its protein is CASSPTGLAGMNTGELFF.

J is TRBJ2-1 and V is TRBV29-1; 13 bases fit TRBD2. V trimming: 4 bases; J trimming: 0 bases; junction bases outside the gene matches: 6. The CDR3 is 17 amino acids. CDR1 is SQVTM, CDR2 ANQGSEA, per germline. CDR3 residues: CSVAGLAGLVSYNEQFF. The DNA of the CDR3 is TGCAGCGTTGCGGGACTAGCGGGGCTAGTCTCCTACAATGAGCAGTTCTTC.

The chain carries TRBV2 and TRBJ1-2; possible D gene TRBD1, 6 bases. The CDR3 sequence is 14 residues long. With 5 bases removed from V and 8 bases from J, the gap between germline ends came to 18 bases. CDR1 SNHLY and CDR2 FYNNEI come from the germline V gene. The CDR3 coding sequence is TGTGCCAGCAGTCCGCGACAGGCGGTTTGGGGCTACACCTTC. Protein: CASSPRQAVWGYTF.

This chain joins TRBV7-9 and TRBJ2-7; 9 positions agree with TRBD2. J was trimmed by 4 bases and V by 3 bases; bases with no gene match: 4. Germline V CDR1 and CDR2: SEHNR, FQNEAQ (reference sequence). The length of the CDR3 is 14 residues. The CDR3, as DNA: TGTGCCAGCAGCTTTAGCGGGAGTAAATACGAGCAGTACTTC. Protein sequence: CASSFSGSKYEQYF.

The chain carries TRBV7-6 and TRBJ1-3; D possibly corresponds to TRBD1 (5 bases). V was clipped by 2 bases and J by 0 bases, with 14 bases between them. Germline CDR1 is SGHVS and CDR2 is FNYEAQ. The CDR3 spans 17 residues. CDR3 region: CASSLFDSLDSGNTIYF. CDR3 nucleotide sequence: TGTGCCAGCAGCTTATTTGACAGTCTAGACTCTGGAAACACCATATATTTT.

The chain combines TRBV30 with TRBJ1-5; D is unresolved. The CDR3 is 14 amino acids. Germline loops: CDR1 GTSNPN, CDR2 SVGIG (reference sequence). Trimming pared 2 bases from V and 0 bases from J, leaving 8 bases between. The CDR3 DNA reads as TGTGCCTGGAGTTTGGCAGCTAGCAATCAGCCCCAGCATTTT. Encoded protein: CAWSLAASNQPQHF.

This rearrangement joins TRBV7-9 to TRBJ2-7; D is unresolved. There are 18 residues in the CDR3. Deletions cut 2 bases from V and 4 bases from J, with 24 bases between. Germline values: CDR1 SEHNR, CDR2 FQNEAQ (reference sequence). The CDR3 DNA reads TGTGCCAGCAGCTTAACCCAAAGTCCGGCGGAAGAGTGGTACGAGCAGTACTTC. Its translation is CASSLTQSPAEEWYEQYF.

With regard to this clone: At the DNA level, this CDR3 is encoded by other sequences in the same sample as well. This CDR3 reads CASSLAGSNEQFF. The CDR3 region has the DNA TGTGCCAGCAGCTTAGCGGGGAGCAATGAGCAGTTCTTC. V is TRBV7-9 and J is TRBJ2-1, with D possibly being TRBD2 (5 bases). Germline V gives CDR1 SEHNR, CDR2 FQNEAQ (reference sequence). The CDR3 contains 13 residues. V was cut by 0 bases and J by 6 bases, with 6 bases left in between.

J is TRBJ2-7 and V is TRBV7-8; maybe TRBD1 (5 bases). Per germline, CDR1 SGHVS and CDR2 FQNEAQ. CDR3 length: 15 amino acids. The V gene lost 0 bases and the J gene lost 3 bases, with 12 bases spanning the gap. The CDR3 DNA sequence: TGTGCCAGCAGCTTAGCCCGCTGGGGCAGCTACGAGCAGTACTTC. As protein: CASSLARWGSYEQYF.

The V gene is TRBV7-9, the J gene TRBJ1-3, with D unresolved. V lost 4 bases to trimming and J lost 7 bases, with 17 bases between them. The CDR3 is made up of 15 amino acids. Germline V gene sequence: CDR1 SEHNR, CDR2 FQNEAQ (reference sequence). The CDR3 loop reads CASSSPGSSGNTIYF. DNA of the CDR3: TGTGCCAGCAGCTCCCCCGGTAGTAGCGGGAACACCATATATTTT.

The chain is built from TRBV7-6 and TRBJ2-7; D is ambiguous. There are 15 residues in the CDR3. Germline lookup yields CDR1 SGHVS and CDR2 FNYEAQ. The V gene lost 0 bases and the J gene lost 1 base, with 10 bases spanning the gap. This CDR3 is CASSLAETLSYEQYF. The CDR3 DNA reads as TGTGCCAGCAGCTTAGCGGAGACCCTTTCCTACGAGCAGTACTTC.

V gene TRBV9 combines with J gene TRBJ2-1; 8 bases line up with TRBD2. CDR1 and CDR2 (germline): SGDLS, YYNGEE. The CDR3 sequence is 17 residues long. V shed 6 bases and J 0 bases; nucleotides not matched to a gene: 11. The CDR3 DNA is TGTGCCAGCAACCAGCAGCGGGAGATGGTCTCCTACAATGAGCAGTTCTTC. This translates into CASNQQREMVSYNEQFF. The full variable domain, rest sourced from reference TRBV9 and TRBJ2-1, is DSGVTQTPKHLITATGQRVTLRCSPRSGDLSVYWYQQSLDQGLQFLIQYYNGEERAKGNILERFSAQQFPDLHSELNLSSLELGDSALYFCASNQQREMVSYNEQFFGPGTRLTVL.

The chain combines TRBV19 with TRBJ2-1, with TRBD1 identical over 7 bases. The CDR3 sequence is 12 residues long. Per germline, CDR1 LNHDA and CDR2 SQIVND (reference sequence). The J segment lost 7 bases and the V segment lost 6 bases, leaving 3 bases of the junction unmatched. CDR3 sequence (DNA): TGTGCCAGTAGCACAGGGGTAAATGAGCAGTTCTTC. Its translation: CASSTGVNEQFF. The entire variable domain, with the rest obtained from reference TRBV19 and TRBJ2-1, is as follows: DGGITQSPKYLFRKEGQNVTLSCEQNLNHDAMYWYRQDPGQGLRLIYYSQIVNDFQKGDIAEGYSVSREKKESFPLTVTSAQKNPTAFYLCASSTGVNEQFFGPGTRLTVL.

This chain uses TRBV7-9 with TRBJ2-5; tentatively, D is TRBD1 (5 bases). V was shortened by 5 bases and J by 3 bases, with 10 bases between the two germline ends. The CDR3 runs 13 residues. The germline V gene has CDR1 SEHNR and CDR2 FQNEAQ (reference sequence). CDR3 DNA: TGTGCCAGCAGCCCGACAGTAAAAGAGACCCAGTACTTC. Its translation is CASSPTVKETQYF.

The chain employs TRBV28 and TRBJ2-1; TRBD2 aligns across 7 bases. J lost 3 bases, V lost 5 bases, and 13 bases had no gene match. Germline V gives CDR1 MDHEN, CDR2 SYDVKM. The CDR3 extends over 17 amino acids. CDR3 nucleotide sequence: TGTGCCAGCAGTGGCCGTGCGGCGGGAGTAGGCTACAATGAGCAGTTCTTC. Translating it yields CASSGRAAGVGYNEQFF.

The chain's CDR3 is CASSWGPFGGPNPDTQYF. CDR3 nucleotides: TGTGCCAGCAGCTGGGGGCCTTTCGGCGGGCCTAACCCAGATACGCAGTATTTT. The chain joins TRBV7-9 to TRBJ2-3; TRBD1 might be the D (6 bases). The CDR3 is 18 amino acids. CDR1 is SEHNR and CDR2 is FQNEAQ in the germline V gene (reference sequence). Trimming pared 4 bases from V and 4 bases from J, leaving 24 bases between.

This clone was seen once. This chain connects TRBV4-3 to TRBJ2-3; TRBD1 or TRBD2 may be the D gene (6 bases each). Trimming cost V 4 bases and J 4 bases, with 15 bases left between them. Germline lookup yields CDR1 LGHNA and CDR2 YSLEER. The CDR3 extends over 15 amino acids. Written as DNA, the CDR3 is TGCGCCAGCAGCCCCGCGGGAAGGGGGGCAGATACGCAGTATTTT. Protein sequence: CASSPAGRGADTQYF.

The chain recombines TRBV27 with TRBJ2-5; 7 bases are a match to TRBD2. The germline gives CDR1 MNHEY, CDR2 SMNVEV (reference sequence). The CDR3 contains 13 residues. J was trimmed by 5 bases and V by 6 bases; bases with no gene match: 6. CDR3 sequence: CASRQLASETQYF. For the CDR3, the DNA is TGTGCCAGCAGACAACTAGCGTCCGAGACCCAGTACTTC.

This clone has a single count. The CDR3 here is CATSRPIVLSERWDTQYF. As DNA, the CDR3 is TGTGCCACCAGCAGACCAATCGTTCTAAGCGAGAGATGGGATACGCAGTATTTT. The V call is TRBV15, the J call TRBJ2-3; no clear D. Germline CDR1 is LNHNV and CDR2 is YYDKDF (reference sequence). V lost 2 bases to trimming and J lost 6 bases, with 24 bases between them. This CDR3 contains 18 residues.

The rearrangement links TRBV19 to TRBJ2-5; tentatively, D is TRBD1 or TRBD2 (5 bases each). The V and J ends lost 1 base and 2 bases respectively, with 11 bases between them. There are 15 residues in the CDR3. The germline gives CDR1 LNHDA, CDR2 SQIVND (reference sequence). The CDR3 DNA sequence: TGTGCCAGTAGTATAGTTGGGACCAGTCAAGAGACCCAGTACTTC. Its translation: CASSIVGTSQETQYF.

The chain links TRBV19 to TRBJ1-2; D may be TRBD1 (5 bases). Trimming took off 10 bases at V and 8 bases at J, with 17 bases between the two ends. Germline CDR1 is LNHDA and CDR2 is SQIVND (reference sequence). This CDR3 is built from 12 residues. CDR3: CATDARGAGYTF. CDR3 nucleotide sequence: TGTGCCACGGACGCTAGGGGTGCAGGCTACACCTTC. The variable domain in full, completed from reference TRBV19 and TRBJ1-2, reads DGGITQSPKYLFRKEGQNVTLSCEQNLNHDAMYWYRQDPGQGLRLIYYSQIVNDFQKGDIAEGYSVSREKKESFPLTVTSAQKNPTAFYLCATDARGAGYTFGSGTRLTVV.

This CDR3 reads CASSPGQSYEQYF. CDR3 sequence (DNA): TGTGCCAGTAGCCCGGGACAATCCTACGAGCAGTACTTC. The chain employs TRBV19 and TRBJ2-7, with D possibly TRBD1 on 6 matching bases. Germline assignment: CDR1 LNHDA and CDR2 SQIVND (reference sequence). This CDR3 is built from 13 residues. V was pared by 6 bases and J by 1 base, with 10 bases between.

The CDR3 region is CASVDGYSGNTIYF. The CDR3 DNA reads TGTGCCAGCGTCGACGGTTACTCTGGAAACACCATATATTTT. The chain uses TRBV28 and TRBJ1-3; D gene ambiguous. Per the germline V gene, CDR1 is MDHEN and CDR2 is SYDVKM. The CDR3 spans 14 residues. Trimming pared 8 bases from V and 0 bases from J, leaving 11 bases between.

This rearrangement joins TRBV27 to TRBJ1-1, with D tentatively TRBD1 (6 bases). Germline-derived CDR1 and CDR2 are MNHEY and SMNVEV (reference sequence). This CDR3 has 16 amino acids. Deletions cut 6 bases from V and 0 bases from J, with 17 bases between. The CDR3: CASRAIGQGMNTEAFF. DNA for the CDR3: TGTGCCAGCAGGGCTATTGGGCAGGGGATGAACACTGAAGCTTTCTTT.

This chain connects TRBV16 to TRBJ1-5, with TRBD1 identical over 7 bases. Trimming took 4 bases from V and 0 from J; bases not matched to a gene: 3. The CDR3 extends over 15 amino acids. Germline lookup yields CDR1 KGHSY and CDR2 FQNENV. CDR3 DNA sequence: TGTGCCAGCAGCCCGACAGGGAATAGCAATCAGCCCCAGCATTTT. Its translation is CASSPTGNSNQPQHF.

V and J are TRBV13 and TRBJ2-7; 11 bases agree with TRBD1. The CDR3 has 14 amino acids. V shed 1 base, J shed 6 bases, and the junction held 2 bases outside the gene matches. CDR1 and CDR2 from the germline V gene are PRHDT and FYEKMQ (reference sequence). The CDR3 protein is CASSLEDRGLEQYF. The CDR3 bases are TGTGCCAGCAGCTTAGAGGACAGGGGGCTCGAGCAGTACTTC.

The V call is TRBV18, the J call TRBJ2-1; D call uncertain. The ends were cut back, 0 bases at V and 9 bases at J, with 6 bases in the middle. The CDR3 covers 12 residues. Looked up from germline, CDR1 is KGHSH and CDR2 is LQKENI. The CDR3 region has the DNA TGTGCCAGCTCACCACCGTTGGGTGAGCAGTTCTTC. Its translation is CASSPPLGEQFF.

V and J are TRBV5-8 and TRBJ2-7; D is perhaps TRBD1 (6 bases). With 10 bases removed from V and 3 bases from J, the gap between germline ends came to 20 bases. Germline V lookup: CDR1 SGHTS, CDR2 YDEGEE. The CDR3 is 14 amino acids. CDR3 nucleotide sequence: TGTGCCGGAGTTAGGGGGATAATCTTCTACGAGCAGTACTTC. Translation: CAGVRGIIFYEQYF. The whole variable domain, filled in from reference TRBV5-8 and TRBJ2-7, reads EAGVTQSPTHLIKTRGQQATLRCSPISGHTSVYWYQQALGLGLQFLLWYDEGEERNRGNFPPRFSGRQFPNYSSELNVNALELEDSALYLCAGVRGIIFYEQYFGPGTRLTVT.

The chain employs TRBV28 and TRBJ2-1, with 12 bases that match TRBD2. The V gene's germline CDR1 is MDHEN and CDR2 SYDVKM. The CDR3 spans 15 residues. The junction had 5 bases not matched to a gene; V was cut back by 5 bases and J by 6 bases. In DNA form, the CDR3 reads TGTGCCAGCAGTCCCCTAGCGGGAGGGCCCAATGAGCAGTTCTTC. This sequence encodes CASSPLAGGPNEQFF.